The rows below give T cell receptor beta chains drawn from one sample of a study of cytomegalovirus exposure and HLA in healthy donors. Repertoires were generated with immunoSEQ multiplex PCR, while TCRdb's copy carries only in-frame clones and drops some. The table lists more than 90,000 clones, 82% of them singletons. The sequenced sample was PBMCs. The receptors here all came from a man in his fifties in good health and CMV-seronegative. Both conserved end residues are part of each CDR3. D genes are given only for firm matches. Size is omitted from some rows. Given values are once, few, many or a class for expanded clones.

J | size | D | V | CDR3 | DNA
TRBJ1-2 | once | . | TRBV28 | CASRAGRAYGYTF | TGTGCCAGCAGGGCGGGCAGAGCTTATGGCTACACCTTC
TRBJ1-1 | . | . | TRBV4-2 | CASSQDRAATEAFF | TGTGCCAGCAGCCAAGACAGGGCCGCAACTGAAGCTTTCTTT
TRBJ2-3 | . | TRBD1 | TRBV29-1 | CSVEGKTGGFTDTQYF | TGCAGCGTTGAAGGAAAGACAGGGGGCTTCACAGATACGCAGTATTTT
TRBJ2-1 | . | TRBD2 | TRBV28 | CASSPTSGLYNEQFF | TGTGCCAGCAGTCCCACTAGCGGGCTCTACAATGAGCAGTTCTTC
TRBJ2-1 | . | TRBD2 | TRBV5-8 | CASSLGTSGRLGSDEQFF | TGTGCCAGCAGCTTAGGGACTAGCGGGAGATTGGGTTCAGATGAGCAGTTCTTC
TRBJ1-3 | . | TRBD1 | TRBV25-1 | CASRGTGGGNTIYF | TGTGCCAGCAGAGGGACAGGCGGTGGAAACACCATATATTTT
TRBJ2-2 | . | TRBD2 | TRBV4-2 | CASSQEGLAGEVNTGELFF | TGTGCCAGCAGCCAAGAGGGACTAGCGGGAGAGGTTAACACCGGGGAGCTGTTTTTT
TRBJ2-3 | . | . | TRBV6-6 | CASSLSGSSDTQYF | TGTGCCAGCAGTCTAAGCGGGTCTTCGGATACGCAGTATTTT
TRBJ2-7 | . | . | TRBV7-9 | CSSSGRALTYEQYF | TGTTCCAGCAGTGGTCGAGCGTTGACCTACGAGCAGTACTTC
TRBJ2-7 | . | . | TRBV7-9 | CASSLRGSRVAYEQYF | TGTGCCAGCAGCTTACGTGGCAGTCGGGTTGCCTACGAGCAGTACTTC
TRBJ2-7 | . | . | TRBV11-2 | CASSLVRGRRLTGAEQYF | TGTGCCAGCAGCTTAGTACGGGGGAGGAGGTTAACGGGAGCTGAGCAGTACTTC
TRBJ2-4 | . | . | TRBV21-1 | CASSPDRDRTVENIQYF | TGTGCCAGCAGCCCCGACAGGGACAGAACTGTCGAAAACATTCAGTACTTC
TRBJ1-4 | . | TRBD1 | TRBV5-4 | CASSFGTDTNEKLFF | TGTGCCAGCAGCTTCGGGACAGATACTAATGAAAAACTGTTTTTT
TRBJ2-7 | once | TRBD1 | TRBV27 | CASSLLGTGDYEQYF | TGTGCCAGCAGTTTGCTCGGGACAGGGGACTACGAGCAGTACTTC
TRBJ2-1 | . | . | TRBV18 | CASSPLQNNEQFF | TGTGCCAGCTCACCACTACAGAACAATGAGCAGTTCTTC
TRBJ1-4 | once | TRBD1 | TRBV7-9 | CSSSFTGGATNEKLFF | TGTTCCAGCAGCTTCACAGGGGGGGCAACTAATGAAAAACTGTTTTTT
TRBJ1-4 | . | . | TRBV28 | CASSLPKAGYSEKLFF | TGTGCCAGCAGTCTCCCTAAGGCGGGGTATAGCGAAAAACTGTTTTTT
TRBJ2-7 | . | . | TRBV29-1 | CSARPGQNYEQYF | TGCAGCGCCCGTCCAGGGCAAAACTACGAGCAGTACTTC
TRBJ1-2 | once | . | TRBV15 | CATSRAGDSRYGYTF | TGTGCCACCAGCAGAGCGGGGGATTCTCGATATGGCTACACCTTC
TRBJ1-2 | . | TRBD1 | TRBV5-1 | CASSFGDRGADGYTF | TGCGCCAGCAGCTTCGGGGACAGGGGTGCTGATGGCTACACCTTC
TRBJ2-7 | . | TRBD2 | TRBV7-3 | CASSPQRDHYEQYF | TGTGCCAGCAGCCCTCAGCGGGACCACTACGAGCAGTACTTC
TRBJ2-7 | . | . | TRBV11-2 | CASSLSPAYEQYF | TGTGCCAGCAGCTTATCACCAGCCTACGAGCAGTACTTC
TRBJ2-3 | . | TRBD1 | TRBV28 | CASSLGGQGADTQYF | TGTGCCAGCAGTTTAGGAGGACAGGGGGCGGATACGCAGTATTTT
TRBJ2-5 | once | . | TRBV5-4 | CASSFPGQNQETQYF | TGTGCCAGCAGCTTCCCCGGACAGAACCAAGAGACCCAGTACTTC
TRBJ1-1 | . | TRBD1 | TRBV5-6 | CASSFGTGGTEAFF | TGTGCCAGCAGCTTTGGGACAGGGGGGACTGAAGCTTTCTTT
TRBJ1-2 | . | . | TRBV19 | CASTAATGMNNYGYTF | TGTGCCAGTACTGCAGCTACAGGGATGAATAACTATGGCTACACCTTC
TRBJ2-7 | few | TRBD1 | TRBV6-6 | CASSDRGVHYEQYF | TGTGCCAGCAGTGACAGGGGGGTCCACTACGAGCAGTACTTC
TRBJ2-5 | once | . | TRBV30 | CAWSVGVQETQYF | TGTGCCTGGAGTGTAGGGGTTCAAGAGACCCAGTACTTC
TRBJ2-2 | few | TRBD2 | TRBV7-3 | CASRPGGVNTGELFF | TGTGCCAGCAGACCGGGGGGGGTAAACACCGGGGAGCTGTTTTTT
TRBJ2-5 | . | . | TRBV7-9 | CASSPSLGVETQYF | TGTGCCAGCAGCCCGAGTCTAGGTGTCGAGACCCAGTACTTC
TRBJ2-3 | few | . | TRBV5-1 | CASSAETDTQYF | TGCGCCAGCAGCGCAGAAACAGATACGCAGTATTTT
TRBJ2-5 | . | . | TRBV29-1 | CSVEEGGRETQYF | TGCAGCGTTGAAGAGGGGGGTAGGGAGACCCAGTACTTC
TRBJ1-2 | . | . | TRBV6-6 | CASSQGTNYGYTF | TGTGCCAGCAGTCAGGGGACCAACTATGGCTACACCTTC
TRBJ1-6 | . | TRBD1 | TRBV6-1 | CASSEGQGKSYNSPLHF | TGTGCCAGCAGTGAAGGACAGGGAAAGTCCTATAATTCACCCCTCCACTTT
TRBJ1-2 | . | . | TRBV28 | CASSLFVMALNYGYTF | TGTGCCAGCAGTTTATTTGTGATGGCCCTTAACTATGGCTACACCTTC
TRBJ2-2 | . | TRBD1 | TRBV5-1 | CASSLGMGQGANTGELFF | TGCGCCAGCAGCTTGGGCATGGGACAGGGTGCGAACACCGGGGAGCTGTTTTTT
TRBJ1-2 | . | . | TRBV5-1 | CASSLEGSRGNYGYTF | TGCGCCAGCAGCTTGGAGGGCAGCCGCGGGAACTATGGCTACACCTTC
TRBJ2-1 | . | TRBD2 | TRBV29-1 | CSVAASGSPSLAQFF | TGCAGCGTTGCGGCTAGCGGGAGCCCCTCACTTGCGCAGTTCTTC
TRBJ1-4 | few | TRBD1 | TRBV7-9 | CASSSGQINEKLFF | TGTGCCAGCAGTTCGGGACAGATTAATGAAAAACTGTTTTTT
TRBJ2-1 | . | . | TRBV10-3 | CAIRGALTNEQFF | TGTGCCATCAGGGGGGCCCTAACCAATGAGCAGTTCTTC